Presented here are 23 T cell receptor beta chains from one specimen sequenced in a study of T cell changes during pregnancy in multiple sclerosis. Data came from immunoSEQ multiplex PCR; TCRdb stores just in-frame clones and leaves some out. Of some 39,000 clones listed, around nine tenths are singletons. Sequenced here: CD8+ T cells from peripheral blood mononuclear cells, sampled in the first trimester of pregnancy. The receptors originated from a female donor with multiple sclerosis, enrolled in a pregnancy study.

The chain employs TRBV7-9 and TRBJ2-7, with D possibly being TRBD2 (6 bases). Trimming took 5 bases from V and 0 from J, leaving 26 bases between them. CDR1 SEHNR and CDR2 FQNEAQ come from the germline V gene (reference sequence). This CDR3 region has 19 residues. CDR3 DNA sequence: TGTGCCAGCAGCGGAATGAAGGACTACCCTCTCCTAAGCTCCTACGAGCAGTACTTC. Translating it yields CASSGMKDYPLLSSYEQYF.

The genes are TRBV5-1 and TRBJ2-7; 9 bases fit TRBD2. Germline V gene data show CDR1 as SGHRS and CDR2 as YFSETQ. Trimming at V came to 4 bases and at J to 4 bases, leaving 6 bases not matched to a gene. CDR3 length equals 14 residues. The CDR3 loop reads CASSPGLAQYEQYF. The CDR3 DNA reads TGCGCCAGCAGCCCGGGACTAGCTCAGTACGAGCAGTACTTC.

V and J are TRBV13 and TRBJ2-1, with D possibly being TRBD2 (6 bases). CDR1 and CDR2 (germline): PRHDT, FYEKMQ (reference sequence). Trimming stripped 2 bases from V and 10 bases from J, with 12 bases between. This CDR3 has 13 amino acids. The CDR3 spells CASSLSGREEQFF. The DNA for the CDR3 is TGTGCCAGCAGCTTAAGTGGACGGGAGGAGCAGTTCTTC.

The chain employs TRBV5-8 and TRBJ2-5, with TRBD1 matching 8 bases. The CDR3 is 16 residues long. With V trimmed by 3 bases and J by 6 bases, 13 bases remained unmatched. Germline V CDR1 and CDR2: SGHTS, YDEGEE. CDR3 in amino acids: CASSYPRAGGWKTQYF. DNA of the CDR3: TGTGCCAGCAGCTATCCCCGCGCAGGGGGCTGGAAGACCCAGTACTTC.

The genes are TRBV4-2 and TRBJ1-6; D is uncertain. Germline V gives CDR1 LGHNA, CDR2 YNFKEQ. The CDR3 extends over 13 amino acids. The ends were cut back, 4 bases at V and 7 bases at J, with 8 bases in the middle. The CDR3 bases are TGTGCCAGCAGCCCGTTTCTGAATTCACCCCTCCACTTT. It encodes CASSPFLNSPLHF.

The chain is built from TRBV13 and TRBJ1-2; the match to TRBD1 covers 8 bases. Germline V gene lookup returns CDR1 PRHDT and CDR2 FYEKMQ (reference sequence). The CDR3 runs to 14 residues. Trimming cost V 5 bases and J 4 bases; bases outside gene matches: 6. Here the CDR3 DNA reads TGTGCCAGCAGCCCAGGACAGGGAAGCTATGGCTACACCTTC. Translated: CASSPGQGSYGYTF.

V is TRBV27 and J is TRBJ1-3; D uncertain. The V and J ends lost 11 bases and 8 bases respectively, with 16 bases between them. This CDR3 spans 12 amino acids. Germline values: CDR1 MNHEY, CDR2 SMNVEV (reference sequence). CDR3: CAPHARSDTIYF. The CDR3 bases are TGTGCCCCCCACGCCAGGTCGGACACCATATATTTT.

The chain joins TRBV6-5 to TRBJ1-3; weak D call: TRBD1 (6 bases). V dropped 5 bases and J dropped 0 bases, with 11 bases sitting between them. The V gene's germline CDR1 is MNHEY and CDR2 SVGAGI. The CDR3 has 15 residues. The CDR3 sequence is CASSPEGDSGNTIYF. CDR3 nucleotide sequence: TGTGCCAGCAGTCCCGAGGGGGACTCTGGAAACACCATATATTTT.

The chain uses TRBV11-2 and TRBJ2-5; tentatively, D is TRBD2 (7 bases). Looked up from germline, CDR1 is SGHAT and CDR2 is FQNNGV. Trimming left V 6 bases short and J 0 bases short, with 17 bases between. The CDR3 has 16 amino acids. CDR3 sequence: CASSSPGGSYQETQYF. For the CDR3, the DNA is TGTGCCAGCAGTTCCCCGGGGGGCTCCTACCAAGAGACCCAGTACTTC.

V and J are TRBV10-3 and TRBJ2-3; TRBD2 matches at 8 bases. The CDR3 is 15 amino acids. Germline V gene sequence: CDR1 ENHRY, CDR2 SYGVKD. V lost 4 bases and J lost 1; bases outside the gene matches: 4. The CDR3 protein is CAISGPGGGTDTQYF. The CDR3 DNA reads as TGTGCCATCAGTGGCCCCGGGGGGGGCACAGATACGCAGTATTTT.

The rearrangement joins TRBV9 to TRBJ1-1; D might be TRBD1 (6 bases). Germline assignment: CDR1 SGDLS and CDR2 YYNGEE. V lost 8 bases, J lost 1 base, and 15 bases lay in between. The CDR3 consists of 14 residues. The CDR3 region is CASSRQGTNTEAFF. In DNA form, the CDR3 reads TGTGCCAGTTCTCGGCAGGGGACGAACACTGAAGCTTTCTTT.

The rearrangement links TRBV23-1 to TRBJ2-1, with no clear D. TRBV23-1 is identified as an open reading frame with a role that is uncertain. This CDR3 is built from 10 residues. V lost 6 bases, J lost 7 bases, and 4 bases lay in between. The CDR3 is CASRLNEQFF. The CDR3 nucleotides are TGCGCCAGCAGGCTAAATGAGCAGTTCTTC.

V usage is TRBV15 and J usage is TRBJ2-1, with TRBD2 matching over 7 bases. The CDR3 loop spans 14 amino acids. Trimming at V came to 3 bases and at J to 4 bases, leaving 3 bases not matched to a gene. Per germline, CDR1 LNHNV and CDR2 YYDKDF (reference sequence). This chain's CDR3 is CATSRGEGYNEQFF. The CDR3 DNA follows: TGTGCCACCAGCAGGGGGGAGGGTTACAATGAGCAGTTCTTC. Variable domain in full (rest from reference TRBV15 and TRBJ2-1): DAMVIQNPRYQVTQFGKPVTLSCSQTLNHNVMYWYQQKSSQAPKLLFHYYDKDFNNEADTPDNFQSRRPNTSFCFLDIRSPGLGDTAMYLCATSRGEGYNEQFFGPGTRLTVL.

The rearrangement uses TRBV27 and TRBJ1-1; perhaps TRBD1 as D (6 bases). Germline CDR1 is MNHEY and CDR2 is SMNVEV (reference sequence). Trimming removed 3 bases from V and 1 base from J, with 9 bases in between. This CDR3 contains 14 residues. DNA for the CDR3: TGTGCCAGCAGTTTTGGGGGCGCGAACACTGAAGCTTTCTTT. It encodes CASSFGGANTEAFF.

The CDR3 region is CASSHRSGGANEQFF. Here the CDR3 DNA reads TGCGCCAGCAGCCACAGGAGCGGGGGGGCGAATGAGCAGTTCTTC. This chain links TRBV4-3 with TRBJ2-1; 10 nucleotides match TRBD2. This CDR3 contains 15 residues. Trimming at V came to 3 bases and at J to 7 bases, leaving 6 bases not matched to a gene. Germline V lookup: CDR1 LGHNA, CDR2 YSLEER.

The rearrangement links TRBV29-1 to TRBJ2-7; 8 positions agree with TRBD1. The CDR3 sequence is 15 residues long. CDR1 and CDR2 from the germline V gene are SQVTM and ANQGSEA. V gave up 5 bases and J gave up 4 bases; unmatched junction bases: 13. The CDR3: CSVHRSRTGGYEQYF. CDR3 coding DNA: TGCAGCGTTCACCGGTCCCGTACAGGGGGATACGAGCAGTACTTC.

This clone was recorded once. The genes are TRBV9 and TRBJ2-5, with 8 nucleotides matching TRBD2. The V gene's germline CDR1 is SGDLS and CDR2 YYNGEE. Trimming removed 3 bases from V and 1 base from J; junction bases left unmatched: 2. The CDR3 covers 14 residues. The CDR3 here is CASSASGGQETQYF. The CDR3 nucleotides are TGTGCCAGCAGCGCAAGCGGGGGCCAAGAGACCCAGTACTTC.

The CDR3 reads CASSQDPDWNEAFF. Here the CDR3 DNA reads TGTGCCAGCAGCCAAGATCCGGACTGGAATGAAGCTTTCTTT. The genes are TRBV14 and TRBJ1-1, with D hard to call. The length of the CDR3 is 14 residues. The ends were cut back, 0 bases at V and 7 bases at J, with 12 bases in the middle. The germline gives CDR1 SGHDN, CDR2 FVKESK.

V is TRBV2 and J is TRBJ2-5; a weak D match, TRBD2 (6 bases). The germline V gene has CDR1 SNHLY and CDR2 FYNNEI. This CDR3 contains 16 residues. With 6 bases removed from V and 5 bases from J, the gap between germline ends came to 22 bases. DNA for the CDR3: TGTGCCAGCAGCGTAAGTGAAGCTCTAGCGATGGAGACCCAGTACTTC. Translated: CASSVSEALAMETQYF.

The rearrangement uses TRBV4-3 and TRBJ2-2; D possibly corresponds to TRBD1 (6 bases). Trimming shortened V by 6 bases and J by 2 bases, and 10 bases separated the two germline ends. The CDR3 contains 14 residues. CDR1 LGHNA and CDR2 YSLEER come from the germline V gene. The CDR3 sequence: CASRRQANTGELFF. The CDR3 DNA follows: TGCGCCAGCAGGCGACAGGCCAACACCGGGGAGCTGTTTTTT.

The CDR3, as DNA: TGTGCCAGCAGCTTCGATTCGGGGGGGACAGATACGCAGTATTTT. This codes for CASSFDSGGTDTQYF. The rearrangement links TRBV5-6 to TRBJ2-3; 8 nucleotides align to TRBD2. J gave up 3 bases and V 2 bases, and 5 bases lay outside the gene matches. Germline CDR1 SGHDT, CDR2 YYEEEE. The CDR3 sequence is 15 residues long.

This chain joins TRBV9 and TRBJ2-3, with TRBD2 as a possible D gene (7 bases). Deletions cut 0 bases from V and 2 bases from J, with 16 bases between. The CDR3 consists of 17 residues. The germline V gene encodes CDR1 SGDLS and CDR2 YYNGEE. This chain's CDR3 is CASSVGLGGGLTDTQYF. In nucleotides, the CDR3 is TGTGCCAGCAGCGTAGGATTGGGCGGGGGCCTCACAGATACGCAGTATTTT.

The chain joins TRBV2 to TRBJ2-5; 7 positions match TRBD1. Germline CDR1 reads SNHLY; CDR2 reads FYNNEI. J was trimmed by 3 bases and V by 3 bases; bases with no gene match: 7. This CDR3 has 15 residues. The CDR3 DNA reads as TGTGCCAGCAGTGATCTCCGGGACAGCAAAGAGACCCAGTACTTC. It translates to CASSDLRDSKETQYF. The full variable domain, in which reference TRBV2 and TRBJ2-5 provide the parts outside the CDR3, is EPEVTQTPSHQVTQMGQEVILRCVPISNHLYFYWYRQILGQKVEFLVSFYNNEISEKSEIFDDQFSVERPDGSNFTLKIRSTKLEDSAMYFCASSDLRDSKETQYFGPGTRLLVL.